This entry is about one T cell receptor beta chain. There are a few counts of this clonotype. The specificity of this receptor is unknown. Nothing much larger sits one base from this clone, and base qualities are not available. These data are taken from a study of identical twins (dated by TCRdb to the mid-2010s). Regarding the research as a whole: The study deep-sequenced TCR alpha and beta repertoires from monozygotic twins, unrelated adults of various ages and cord blood to test whether fetal clonotypes persist. Replicate twin experiments were performed at different times using different library preparation protocols to rule out contamination.

Every donor in the study was a healthy Caucasian. Three pairs of female monozygotic twins, all aged about 18 to 29 years, were included in the twin cohort. Peripheral blood mononuclear cells were the source from which RNA for the TCR libraries was isolated. The CDR3 numbers 15 residues from cysteine through phenylalanine. Only the CDR3 region is kept as DNA, spanning 45 bases read in frame from base 1. Deletion took 5 bases off V and 3 bases off J, with a span of 15 bases between the germline ends. Reading the germline V gene gives CDR1 SGHTA and CDR2 FQGNSA. Receptors were amplified or captured by 5' RACE. Sequencing was carried out with an Illumina HiSeq 2000. Template switching introduced a universal primer binding site; the final cDNA contained a unique molecular identifier, enabling accurate counting of TCR cDNA molecules. Specific primers in the conserved constant-segment region were used to synthesize first-strand cDNA for TCR alpha and beta chains. To control for contamination, every cDNA library carried two barcodes: a SMART-Mk sample barcode plus Illumina barcodes. TruSeq adapter sequences along with Illumina sample barcodes were introduced in two successive PCR steps. The TCR alpha and beta cDNA libraries were sequenced on the Illumina HiSeq platform using custom primers. The source study handled its data this way. MiGEC was used to process raw reads and extract unique molecular identifiers, and MiXCR was used to find CDR3 positions. Recombination models were inferred per individual with the repgenHMM and IGoR tools using an EM algorithm. Shared clonotypes were analyzed with the tcR package in R, and sharing was normalized by the product of cloneset sizes. To study raw recombination free of thymic and clonal selection effects, out-of-frame nonproductive sequences were analyzed. TCRdb cleaned the public reads at Q25 with fastp, built clones with MiXCR and kept in-frame beta chains. One record per CDR3 amino acid sequence lists the most common genes and DNA. These V and J calls are TCRdb output, not the study's own analysis. Across this sample there are around 680,000 distinct CDR3 sequences, with 8.6% seen only once. Around 0.98% of the sample is in the top ten clones.

Overall results and qualifications from the work: Out-of-frame TCR alpha sharing in monozygotic twins was systematically underestimated by recombination models, whereas sharing between unrelated individuals was in agreement with the recombination models. Fewer insertions were carried by abundant cord blood beta clonotypes, a similar but weaker trend appeared in young adult naive repertoires, and no such trend appeared in memory repertoires. Zero-insertion analyses could be partly confounded by invariant T cells such as MAIT and iNKT, although diverse VJ usage argued against such confounding for most clonotypes. Because the same donors could not be followed over many years, the conclusions depended on cross-sectional statistical analysis. Compared with coincidental sharing between unrelated individuals, out-of-frame TCR alpha sequences shared between twins had an excess of sequences with low generation probability. Excess twin sharing in beta out-of-frame sequences was weaker because fewer shared sequences lowered the signal-to-noise ratio.

This sample was also put to use in a study of yellow fever vaccine responses in identical twins. The second investigation adds: The T cell response to vaccination in identical twins was reported by the authors to appear partly convergent and partly personalized. In the study, vaccine-responding T cell clones were precisely tracked in identical twins.

The V and J genes are TRBV7-2 and TRBJ2-3; a weak D assignment points to TRBD2 (5 bases agree). This TCR was sampled from a woman aged 18-29 years in good health. The sequencing sample was made of PBMCs. The nucleotide sequence reads TGTGCCAGCAGCCGGCGCCCTAGCTTAACAGATACGCAGTATTTT. This translates into CASSRRPSLTDTQYF.